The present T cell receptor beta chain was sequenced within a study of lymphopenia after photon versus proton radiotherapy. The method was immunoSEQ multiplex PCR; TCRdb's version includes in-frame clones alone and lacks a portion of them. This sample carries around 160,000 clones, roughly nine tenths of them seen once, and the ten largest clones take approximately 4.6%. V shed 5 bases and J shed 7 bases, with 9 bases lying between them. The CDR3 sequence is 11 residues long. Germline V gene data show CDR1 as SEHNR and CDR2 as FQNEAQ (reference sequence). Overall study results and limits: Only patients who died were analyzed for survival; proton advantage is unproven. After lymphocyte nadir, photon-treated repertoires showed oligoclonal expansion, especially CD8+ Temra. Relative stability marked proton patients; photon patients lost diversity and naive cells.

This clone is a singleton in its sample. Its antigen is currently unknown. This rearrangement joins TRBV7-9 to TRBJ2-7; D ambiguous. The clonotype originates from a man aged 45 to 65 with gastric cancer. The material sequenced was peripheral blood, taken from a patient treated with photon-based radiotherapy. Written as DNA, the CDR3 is TGTGCCAGCAGCCCCTATGGGGAGCAGTACTTC. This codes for CASSPYGEQYF.